This T cell receptor beta chain was sequenced in a study of glioma-infiltrating T cells after dendritic cell vaccination. Looking at the study overall: Patients received autologous tumor lysate-pulsed dendritic cell vaccination between about 2003 and 2013.

Using immunoSEQ multiplex PCR, the repertoire was profiled, and TCRdb retains in-frame clones only, with some absent. The data hold 70,000 to 95,000 clones, with around 87% observed a single time. The time point here: after dendritic cell vaccination, including at tumor progression/relapse. The CDR3 has 15 amino acids. The J segment lost 3 bases and the V segment lost 4 bases, leaving 7 bases of the junction unmatched. Germline CDR1 is SGHNT and CDR2 is YYREEE (reference sequence). The sequence came from a human donor with glioblastoma. The gene calls are TRBV5-4 and TRBJ2-5; 9 bases match TRBD2. The specimen was blood, collected after dendritic cell vaccination. The CDR3 DNA follows: TGTGCCAGCAGCCCGACTAGCGGTGAGGAAGAGACCCAGTACTTC. Residues: CASSPTSGEEETQYF.